This T cell receptor beta chain was recorded in a study of blood T cells in healthy people across ages. J was trimmed by 6 bases and V by 4 bases; bases with no gene match: 3. Germline V gene data show CDR1 as SQVTM and CDR2 as ANQGSEA. The CDR3 is 13 amino acids. The second PCR ran about 6 to 11 cycles with a sample-barcoded 5' primer and J-beta primers. Carrying 12 random nucleotides, a template-switch adaptor labeled each individual cDNA molecule. Researchers report that each sample yielded at least 2.5 million CDR3-containing paired-end reads. From the 5' RACE reads, TCRdb called clonotypes with MiXCR, one entry per CDR3 protein. The repertoire holds 710,000 or so distinct CDR3 sequences, about a fifth seen once, with around a fifth in the top ten. Around 10 milliliters of peripheral blood were drawn from each donor. This clonotype was recorded at least ten times.

Sequencing was performed on blood. V and J are TRBV29-1 and TRBJ2-1; 10 positions agree with TRBD2. The clonotype was recovered from a man aged 65-85 years in good health. The CDR3 reads CSVGPSGGNEQFF. Written as DNA, the CDR3 is TGCAGCGTTGGTCCTAGCGGGGGCAATGAGCAGTTCTTC.